This TCR beta chain was identified in a study of draining lymph node invasion in breast cancer. Notes on the study in general: Roughly 13-25% of Treg TCRs per tissue were shared with Tconvs. Tregs appeared more clonally expanded than Tconvs in all tissues. In only two patients could the tumor top-100 clones be tracked.

This CDR3 contains 13 residues. Per the germline V gene, CDR1 is DFQATT and CDR2 is SNEGSKA (reference sequence). V was clipped by 6 bases and J by 2 bases, with 12 bases between them. The CD4+ CD45RA- CD25high gate defined the sorted memory regulatory T cells. TCRdb ran MiXCR on the bulk RNA-seq reads and lists one entry per CDR3 protein. The sample has several hundred distinct CDR3 sequences; about 25% are singletons. This clonotype occurred a few times. Its antigen is undetermined. The gene calls are TRBV20-1 and TRBJ2-3, with unresolved D. Sequences were obtained from sorted memory Tregs from the tumor. This TCR was recovered from a female donor with luminal breast cancer. The CDR3 bases are TGCAGTGCCATGGACGGGCCCACAGATACGCAGTATTTT. Protein sequence: CSAMDGPTDTQYF.